The 5 T cell receptor beta chains given below trace back to one sample, sequenced in a study of blood T cell repertoires in COVID-19. TCRdb's copy holds only in-frame clones and misses some; the assay was immunoSEQ multiplex PCR. The table has tens of thousands of clones, roughly 81% seen once. The sample comprised peripheral blood. Receptors originate from a man aged 70-80 years with acute or convalescent COVID-19.

The sample holds one count of this clone. J is TRBJ1-5 and V is TRBV6-5; D not resolved. This CDR3 is 15 amino acids long. The V end lost 6 bases, the J end lost 3 bases, and 15 bases lay between the germline ends. Germline CDR1 is MNHEY and CDR2 is SVGAGI. In DNA, the CDR3 is TGTGCCAGCAGAACGGCGGGCAGTCACAATCAGCCCCAGCATTTT. Protein: CASRTAGSHNQPQHF.

In this sample, this clone turned up once. V usage is TRBV5-1 and J usage is TRBJ2-1, with 9 bases fitting TRBD2. Germline V gene data show CDR1 as SGHRS and CDR2 as YFSETQ. V gave up 2 bases and J gave up 8 bases; unmatched junction bases: 14. The CDR3 is 17 amino acids. For the CDR3, the DNA is TGCGCCAGCAGCTTAACCTCTAGCGGGACGATAGACGATGAGCAGTTCTTC. It codes for CASSLTSSGTIDDEQFF.

This chain uses TRBV25-1 with TRBJ1-6, with D hard to call. The length of the CDR3 is 12 residues. Deletions cut 4 bases from V and 14 bases from J, with 12 bases between. From germline, CDR1 is MGHDK and CDR2 SYGVNS. As DNA, the CDR3 is TGTGCCAGCAGTGCACCGGGTCTAACCCTCCACTTT. Translated, it gives CASSAPGLTLHF.

The chain uses TRBV19 and TRBJ1-2; 7 bases match TRBD1. Germline CDR1 reads LNHDA; CDR2 reads SQIVND (reference sequence). V trimming: 7 bases; J trimming: 7 bases; junction bases outside the gene matches: 6. The CDR3 is made up of 12 amino acids. CDR3 amino acids: CASTSGQPGYTF. The CDR3 DNA is TGTGCCAGTACCTCGGGACAGCCTGGCTACACCTTC. The full variable domain, rest sourced from reference TRBV19 and TRBJ1-2, is DGGITQSPKYLFRKEGQNVTLSCEQNLNHDAMYWYRQDPGQGLRLIYYSQIVNDFQKGDIAEGYSVSREKKESFPLTVTSAQKNPTAFYLCASTSGQPGYTFGSGTRLTVV.

The chain has TRBV6-2 or TRBV6-3 and TRBJ1-3, with D possibly TRBD1 on 6 matching bases. Trimming pared 4 bases from V and 0 bases from J, leaving 19 bases between. CDR1 is MNHEY and CDR2 is SVGEGT in the germline V gene. This CDR3 comprises 18 residues. DNA for the CDR3: TGTGCCAGCAGTTCCCAGGGGAGCGGCCGAAACTCTGGAAACACCATATATTTT. Residues: CASSSQGSGRNSGNTIYF.